The 24 T cell receptor beta chains listed next were all sequenced from one sample in a study of Ad26.COV2.S vaccination and SARS-CoV-2 variants. Produced via immunoSEQ multiplex PCR; TCRdb's table is partial and in-frame only. The table lists about 140,000 clones, 75% to 90% of them singletons. The sequencing here drew on peripheral blood, taken after recovery from COVID-19. These receptors came from a human donor who had recovered from COVID-19.

V and J are TRBV5-7 and TRBJ2-1, with a tentative D call TRBD1 (5 bases). TRBV5-7 is placed among ORFs of uncertain function. V was trimmed by 1 base and J by 6 bases, leaving 14 bases between them. The CDR3 has 15 amino acids. In DNA form, the CDR3 reads TGTGCCAGCAGCTTGCCAGGGCGGTGGTCCAATGAGCAGTTCTTC. It encodes CASSLPGRWSNEQFF.

CDR3 residues: CASSLVRTGGYEQYF. The CDR3 DNA follows: TGTGCCAGCAGCTTAGTAAGGACAGGGGGCTACGAGCAGTACTTC. This chain uses TRBV7-2 with TRBJ2-7; 10 bases agree with TRBD1. The germline CDR1 and CDR2 sequences are SGHTA and FQGNSA. This CDR3 spans 15 amino acids. V dropped 1 base and J dropped 3; count of bases not matched to a gene: 3.

This chain joins TRBV19 and TRBJ1-5, with D unresolved. Germline V gene data show CDR1 as LNHDA and CDR2 as SQIVND (reference sequence). V was pared by 1 base and J by 0 bases, with 7 bases between. The CDR3 is 15 amino acids. This CDR3 is CASSIAQLSNQPQHF. CDR3 DNA sequence: TGTGCCAGTAGTATAGCACAGCTTAGCAATCAGCCCCAGCATTTT.

V is TRBV6-6 and J is TRBJ2-7; 7 bases are shared with TRBD1. The CDR3 covers 14 residues. J gave up 9 bases and V 6 bases, and 14 bases lay outside the gene matches. Germline values: CDR1 MNHNY, CDR2 SVGAGI (reference sequence). DNA of the CDR3: TGTGCCAGCAGCCTGGGACAGTCCTACGACGGGCAGTACTTC. Protein: CASSLGQSYDGQYF.

The chain joins TRBV2 to TRBJ1-6, with D perhaps TRBD1 (6 bases). V was cut by 4 bases and J by 6 bases, with 13 bases left in between. The germline V gene has CDR1 SNHLY and CDR2 FYNNEI. The CDR3 is 15 amino acids. CDR3 sequence reads: CASSGGHITNSPLHF. As DNA, the CDR3 is TGTGCCAGCAGTGGGGGACATATTACTAATTCACCCCTCCACTTT.

V usage is TRBV2 and J usage is TRBJ1-1; D possibly corresponds to TRBD1 (6 bases). This CDR3 is built from 14 residues. Trimming left V 5 bases short and J 3 bases short, with 13 bases between. The germline gives CDR1 SNHLY, CDR2 FYNNEI. The CDR3 reads CASSLQGIDTEAFF. As DNA, the CDR3 is TGTGCCAGCAGTCTCCAGGGGATTGACACTGAAGCTTTCTTT.

V and J are TRBV25-1 and TRBJ1-1, with unresolved D. This CDR3 contains 16 residues. Germline loops: CDR1 MGHDK, CDR2 SYGVNS. With 3 bases removed from V and 1 base from J, the gap between germline ends came to 15 bases. The CDR3 DNA sequence: TGTGCCAGCAGTGATTACAGAGAGGAATCGAACACTGAAGCTTTCTTT. This sequence encodes CASSDYREESNTEAFF.

CDR3 protein: CASSPGGPDNEQFF. The CDR3, as DNA: TGTGCCAGCAGTCCCGGGGGGCCAGACAATGAGCAGTTCTTC. This sequence joins TRBV5-4 and TRBJ2-1; maybe TRBD2 (7 bases). V shed 5 bases and J shed 5 bases, with 14 bases lying between them. The CDR3 is 14 residues long. The V gene's germline CDR1 is SGHNT and CDR2 YYREEE (reference sequence).

The chain links TRBV3-1 (or the pseudogene TRBV3-2) to TRBJ1-5; 7 bases match TRBD1. V lost 1 base to trimming and J lost 0 bases; unmatched junction nucleotides: 6. CDR1 is LGHDT and CDR2 is YNNKEL in the germline V gene (reference sequence). The length of the CDR3 is 17 residues. CDR3 coding DNA: TGTGCCAGCAGCCAAGGGGTCAGGGGGGCTAGCAATCAGCCCCAGCATTTT. Translated: CASSQGVRGASNQPQHF.

The chain employs TRBV7-2 and TRBJ1-2, with 7 bases matching TRBD1. This CDR3 comprises 17 residues. CDR1 SGHTA and CDR2 FQGNSA come from the germline V gene. V dropped 3 bases and J dropped 0; count of bases not matched to a gene: 10. The CDR3 DNA reads as TGTGCCAGCAGCTTGGCATTTTTAGGGACAGCTAACTATGGCTACACCTTC. It codes for CASSLAFLGTANYGYTF.

V usage is TRBV7-9 and J usage is TRBJ2-5; 8 bases are shared with TRBD1. The CDR3 is made up of 13 amino acids. V was clipped by 5 bases and J by 4 bases; unmatched bases: 3. Looked up from germline, CDR1 is SEHNR and CDR2 is FQNEAQ (reference sequence). The CDR3 protein is CASSPGQGETQYF. CDR3 nucleotide sequence: TGTGCCAGCAGCCCTGGACAGGGAGAGACCCAGTACTTC.

A single count supports this clone. This sequence joins TRBV6-5 and TRBJ2-7; D ambiguous. Germline V gives CDR1 MNHEY, CDR2 SVGAGI. V gave up 3 bases and J gave up 0 bases, with 6 bases separating them. The CDR3 loop spans 13 amino acids. Written as DNA, the CDR3 is TGTGCCAGCAGTTATGGAACCTCCTACGAGCAGTACTTC. Protein sequence: CASSYGTSYEQYF.

Of note for this clone: Distinct nucleotide sequences in the sample also encode this CDR3. The chain recombines TRBV14 with TRBJ1-1; D gene unclear. From germline, CDR1 is SGHDN and CDR2 FVKESK. This CDR3 comprises 14 residues. V lost 2 bases, J lost 0 bases, and 7 bases lay in between. This CDR3 reads CASSQPGMNTEAFF. In DNA form, the CDR3 reads TGTGCCAGCAGCCAACCGGGGATGAACACTGAAGCTTTCTTT.

This clone was seen a few times. The chain uses TRBV19 and TRBJ1-6; weak D call: TRBD1 (5 bases). CDR3 length: 14 residues. Looked up from germline, CDR1 is LNHDA and CDR2 is SQIVND (reference sequence). Between the trimmed V and J ends, which lost 6 bases and 10 bases, there was a span of 16 bases. CDR3 sequence reads: CASRSSPGGSPLHF. As DNA, the CDR3 is TGTGCCAGTAGATCCTCACCTGGGGGGTCACCCCTCCACTTT.

The chain links TRBV6-5 to TRBJ2-1; D not resolved. Deletions cut 3 bases from V and 8 bases from J, with 14 bases between. The CDR3 is 14 residues long. Germline assignment: CDR1 MNHEY and CDR2 SVGAGI. CDR3 protein: CASSYGPGEDEQFF. CDR3 in DNA: TGTGCCAGCAGTTATGGCCCCGGCGAGGATGAGCAGTTCTTC.

V usage is TRBV6-4 and J usage is TRBJ1-5; D not resolved. The CDR3 is 11 amino acids. V lost 6 bases to trimming and J lost 6 bases, with 6 bases between them. Looked up from germline, CDR1 is MRHNA and CDR2 is SNTAGT. The CDR3 coding sequence is TGTGCCAGCAGGTGTAGTCAGCCCCAGCATTTT. It codes for CASRCSQPQHF.

The count of this clone is one. The genes are TRBV5-6 and TRBJ2-3, with D hard to call. The V and J ends lost 1 base and 2 bases respectively, with 11 bases between them. Germline values: CDR1 SGHDT, CDR2 YYEEEE. This CDR3 has 15 residues. Here the CDR3 reads CASSLFGETTDTQYF. The CDR3 DNA reads as TGTGCCAGCAGCTTGTTTGGGGAAACCACAGATACGCAGTATTTT.

Only one count was recorded for this clone. The chain has TRBV14 and TRBJ2-6, with 7 bases matching TRBD1. V gave up 4 bases and J gave up 0 bases; unmatched junction bases: 6. The CDR3 extends over 17 amino acids. Germline V CDR1 and CDR2: SGHDN, FVKESK. The CDR3 is CASSLGTEVSGANVLTF. DNA for the CDR3: TGTGCCAGCAGCCTCGGGACAGAAGTCTCTGGGGCCAACGTCCTGACTTTC. The variable domain in full, completed from reference TRBV14 and TRBJ2-6, reads EAGVTQFPSHSVIEKGQTVTLRCDPISGHDNLYWYRRVMGKEIKFLLHFVKESKQDESGMPNNRFLAERTGGTYSTLKVQPAELEDSGVYFCASSLGTEVSGANVLTFGAGSRLTVL.

The gene calls are TRBV19 and TRBJ2-1; 8 bases map to TRBD2. The trim removed 11 bases at V and 8 bases at J, leaving 14 bases unmatched. Per germline, CDR1 LNHDA and CDR2 SQIVND (reference sequence). This CDR3 has 14 residues. The CDR3 spells CACQRRGAGDEQFF. CDR3 nucleotides: TGTGCCTGCCAACGGCGGGGGGCAGGCGATGAGCAGTTCTTC.

The V and J genes are TRBV28 and TRBJ2-7; unclear D gene. This CDR3 is 11 amino acids long. Trimming cost V 0 bases and J 6 bases, with 3 bases left between them. Germline CDR1 is MDHEN and CDR2 is SYDVKM. The CDR3 bases are TGTGCCAGCAGTTTATGGGGCGAGCAGTACTTC. This translates into CASSLWGEQYF.

V gene TRBV4-1 combines with J gene TRBJ1-1; D is ambiguous. Germline assignment: CDR1 MGHRA and CDR2 YSYEKL. Between the trimmed V and J ends, which lost 0 bases and 7 bases, there was a span of 9 bases. This CDR3 comprises 13 residues. The CDR3 here is CASSQDRAHEAFF. In nucleotides, the CDR3 is TGCGCCAGCAGCCAAGACAGAGCCCATGAAGCTTTCTTT.

The chain carries TRBV12-3 or TRBV12-4 and TRBJ1-2; D remains unclear. The CDR3 length is 13 residues. V was trimmed by 8 bases and J by 0 bases, leaving 10 bases between them. The DNA of the CDR3 is TGTGCCAGCGGCTTCGTCTCTAACTATGGCTACACCTTC. Residues: CASGFVSNYGYTF.

V usage is TRBV6-5 and J usage is TRBJ2-4; 7 positions match TRBD1. The CDR3 has 15 amino acids. Germline CDR1 reads MNHEY; CDR2 reads SVGAGI. The trim removed 5 bases at V and 5 bases at J, leaving 9 bases unmatched. This chain's CDR3 is CASSRKGQTQNIQYF. CDR3 nucleotide sequence: TGTGCCAGCAGTCGAAAGGGACAGACTCAAAACATTCAGTACTTC.

This sequence joins TRBV6-5 and TRBJ1-1; D possibly corresponds to TRBD1 (5 bases). V lost 7 bases and J 1 base, leaving 10 bases between the germline ends. The CDR3 is 13 amino acids. Looked up from germline, CDR1 is MNHEY and CDR2 is SVGAGI. The CDR3 sequence: CASIPTGNTEAFF. In DNA, the CDR3 is TGTGCCAGCATCCCTACAGGGAACACTGAAGCTTTCTTT.